Presented here are 7 T cell receptor beta chains from one specimen sequenced in a study of cytomegalovirus exposure and HLA in healthy donors. PCR involved 60 Vbeta and 13 Jbeta primers. Measured with immunoSEQ multiplex PCR; TCRdb has only the in-frame clones, and not every one. The sample gives some 150,000 clones, 65% to 85% of which show up once; around 7% is in the top ten. The sequenced material came from PBMCs. These receptors originate from a young man in good health and CMV-seronegative.

Turning to this clone: The CDR3 does not close with the conserved phenylalanine or tryptophan, likely indicating a read error. This CDR3 reads CASTWTGGNSPLHL. The CDR3 DNA follows: TGTGCCAGCACCTGGACGGGCGGGAATTCACCCCTCCACCTT. The V call is TRBV5-4, the J call TRBJ1-6; D not resolved. V lost 6 bases and J 7 bases, leaving 14 bases between the germline ends. The CDR3 contains 14 residues. The germline V gene encodes CDR1 SGHNT and CDR2 YYREEE (reference sequence).

The chain recombines TRBV7-9 with TRBJ1-2; the D gene is possibly TRBD1 (5 bases). With 5 bases removed from V and 7 bases from J, the gap between germline ends came to 17 bases. This CDR3 is 14 amino acids long. Per germline, CDR1 SEHNR and CDR2 FQNEAQ (reference sequence). The CDR3 coding sequence is TGTGCCAGCAGCCCCGGGACTAAGAGAGGTGGCTACACCTTC. This gives the protein CASSPGTKRGGYTF.

The gene calls are TRBV7-7 and TRBJ1-4, with 9 bases that match TRBD1. V lost 5 bases to trimming and J lost 2 bases; unmatched junction nucleotides: 3. Germline V CDR1 and CDR2: SSHAT, FNYEAQ (reference sequence). This CDR3 is 15 amino acids long. The CDR3 sequence is CASSATGGTNEKLFF. CDR3 nucleotide sequence: TGTGCCAGCAGCGCGACAGGGGGGACTAATGAAAAACTGTTTTTT.

The chain carries TRBV11-2 and TRBJ2-1, with 8 bases identical to TRBD2. CDR1 and CDR2 (germline): SGHAT, FQNNGV. V trimming: 5 bases; J trimming: 2 bases; junction bases outside the gene matches: 5. This CDR3 region has 15 residues. CDR3 region: CASSASGSAYNEQFF. DNA for the CDR3: TGTGCCAGCAGCGCAAGCGGGAGCGCCTACAATGAGCAGTTCTTC.

The table lists this clone with a few counts. The gene calls are TRBV9 and TRBJ2-5; 12 bases align to TRBD2. V lost 3 bases to trimming and J lost 7 bases; unmatched junction nucleotides: 4. The germline CDR1 and CDR2 sequences are SGDLS and YYNGEE. This CDR3 has 14 residues. The CDR3 here is CASSGLAGAGTQYF. Written as DNA, the CDR3 is TGTGCCAGCAGCGGACTAGCGGGGGCTGGGACCCAGTACTTC.

The chain carries TRBV2 and TRBJ1-1, with no clear D. CDR3 size: 10 residues. V lost 8 bases and J lost 3, with 4 bases in between. From germline, CDR1 is SNHLY and CDR2 FYNNEI. The CDR3 region has the DNA TGTGCCAGCTCATACACTGAAGCTTTCTTT. Translating gives CASSYTEAFF.

The CDR3 DNA sequence: TGTGCCAGCAACCTACCTCCCGCGAATACGCAGTATTTT. This encodes CASNLPPANTQYF. The chain has TRBV5-8 and TRBJ2-3; no clear D gene. The CDR3 spans 13 residues. The germline V gene has CDR1 SGHTS and CDR2 YDEGEE. V lost 6 bases, J lost 7 bases, and 15 bases lay in between.